This T cell receptor (beta chain) stems from a study of cytomegalovirus exposure and HLA in healthy donors. Study-wide results and limits: Across donors, sequencing depth was assumed by presence/absence analyses to be roughly uniform. The authors judged a highly shared variant cluster likely a sequencing artifact.

A note on this clone: Its antigen is not identified.

Losses at the gene ends were 4 bases for V and 0 bases for J; bases not matched to a gene: 7. The CDR3 extends over 16 amino acids. The PCR made use of 60 Vbeta and 13 Jbeta primers. Method: immunoSEQ multiplex PCR; TCRdb's copy keeps in-frame clones and lacks some. The repertoire holds more than 95,000 clones, with just under 80% as singletons. The sample was PBMCs. The rearrangement uses TRBV5-3 and TRBJ1-5, with 7 bases lining up with TRBD1. Being an ORF, TRBV5-3 has a function that is uncertain. This TCR was recovered from a man aged 25 to 45 in good health and CMV-seronegative. The CDR3 DNA reads TGTGCCAGAAGCAATAACGACAGGGTTAGCAATCAGCCCCAGCATTTT. It specifies CARSNNDRVSNQPQHF.